This T cell receptor beta chain appears in the sequencing data of a study of blood T cell repertoires in COVID-19. CDR3 length equals 13 residues. After removal of 6 bases from V and 7 bases from J, the junction contained 7 bases not matched to a gene. This table comes from immunoSEQ multiplex PCR, and its TCRdb copy is limited to in-frame clones, with some not included. The sample records 110,000 or so clones, more than 80% being singletons. Sequences were obtained from peripheral blood. The clonotype was recovered from a woman in her fifties or sixties with acute or convalescent COVID-19. The V call is TRBV12-3 or TRBV12-4, the J call TRBJ1-2; 8 bases line up with TRBD1. The CDR3: CASSLQGVGGYTF. CDR3 coding DNA: TGTGCCAGCAGCTTACAGGGGGTTGGTGGCTACACCTTC.